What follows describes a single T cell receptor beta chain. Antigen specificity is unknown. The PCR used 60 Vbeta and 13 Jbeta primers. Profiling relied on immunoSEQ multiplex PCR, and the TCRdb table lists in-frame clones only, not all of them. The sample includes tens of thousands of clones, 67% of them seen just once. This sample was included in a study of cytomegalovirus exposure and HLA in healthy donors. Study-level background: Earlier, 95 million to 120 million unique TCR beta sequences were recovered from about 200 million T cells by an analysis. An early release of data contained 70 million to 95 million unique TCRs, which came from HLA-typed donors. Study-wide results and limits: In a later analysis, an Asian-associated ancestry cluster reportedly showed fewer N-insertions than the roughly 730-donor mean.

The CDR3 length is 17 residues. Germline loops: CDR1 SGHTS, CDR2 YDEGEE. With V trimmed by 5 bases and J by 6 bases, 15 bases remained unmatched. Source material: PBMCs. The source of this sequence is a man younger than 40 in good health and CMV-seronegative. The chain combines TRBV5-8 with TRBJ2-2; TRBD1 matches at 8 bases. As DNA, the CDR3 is TGTGCCAGCAGTTTTACTCCGGGACAGGTTAAGGCCGGGGAGCTGTTTTTT. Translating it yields CASSFTPGQVKAGELFF.